In this sample, the clone carrying this T cell receptor (beta chain) turned up a few times. Profiled with immunoSEQ multiplex PCR; TCRdb holds only in-frame clones, not every one. This table has 70,000 to 95,000 clones, around 93% appearing once. This entry belongs to a study of T cell changes during pregnancy in multiple sclerosis. This sequence was found in a female donor with multiple sclerosis, enrolled in a pregnancy study. Sample: peripheral blood, taken in the third trimester of pregnancy.

CDR3 sequence: CASSLEGAAAYEQYF. Written as DNA, the CDR3 is TGTGCCAGCAGCTTAGAGGGGGCGGCGGCCTACGAGCAGTACTTC. This chain connects TRBV7-9 to TRBJ2-7; 7 positions agree with TRBD1. CDR3 length: 15 residues. Trimming at V came to 1 base and at J to 2 bases, leaving 5 bases not matched to a gene. Germline loops: CDR1 SEHNR, CDR2 FQNEAQ (reference sequence).